The clone carrying this T cell receptor (beta chain) was seen a handful of times. TCRdb keeps only in-frame clones here, not all; method: immunoSEQ multiplex PCR. This table holds around 250,000 clones, over 75% found once. The record originates from a study of blood T cell repertoires in COVID-19. Study summary: PBMCs, B-cell-depleted T cells, or T cells were the source of the cDNA or gDNA that made up the material.

The CDR3 contains 16 residues. Trimming shortened V by 5 bases and J by 2 bases, and 16 bases separated the two germline ends. CDR1 and CDR2 (germline): LNHDA, SQIVND (reference sequence). The chain links TRBV19 to TRBJ1-5, with D tentatively TRBD1 (6 bases). Sequencing was carried out using peripheral blood. The receptor comes from a human donor in a cohort sampled during active COVID-19. CDR3 protein: CASSLVGGRRNQPQHF. CDR3 DNA sequence: TGTGCCAGTAGTCTCGTCGGGGGGCGCCGCAATCAGCCCCAGCATTTT.